These T cell receptor beta chains were read from a single sample in a study of regulatory T cells in long-lasting Graves disease. TCRdb re-called the multiplex PCR reads with MiXCR, one entry per CDR3 protein. The sample shows roughly 610,000 distinct CDR3 sequences, 15% to 20% of them seen only once. These data were likewise used in another study, on T cells in Graves' hyperthyroidism and ophthalmopathy.

The specimen was peripheral blood mononuclear cells (PBMCs), collected at new diagnosis, from a patient treated with antithyroid drugs. These receptors were taken from a man between 18 and 29 years old with Graves disease. Both conserved end residues are part of each CDR3. D genes are given only for firm matches. Size tells how often a clone was seen (once, few, many) or the class of an expanded clone, and some rows leave it out.

TRBV5-5	TRBJ1-1	NA	NA	TGTGCCAGCAGCTTCTCCCCTGTCGGGGAAGCTTTCTTT	CASSFSPVGEAFF
TRBV28	TRBJ2-7	TRBD1	many	TGTGCCAGCAGTGAACAGGGGCGCCCCTACGAGCAGTACTTC	CASSEQGRPYEQYF
TRBV6-2/TRBV6-3	TRBJ2-1	TRBD2	few	TGTGCCAGCGCGAACGGGCTAGCGGGAGAGGGGGTAAACAATGAGCAGTTCTTC	CASANGLAGEGVNNEQFF
TRBV28	TRBJ2-1	NA	many	TGTGCCAGCACGAGAAGGCTGTCGCACTACAATGAGCAGTTCTTC	CASTRRLSHYNEQFF
TRBV6-2/TRBV6-3	TRBJ1-1	NA	few	TGTGCCAGCAGTGACTACGGGGGCACTGAAGCTTTCTTT	CASSDYGGTEAFF
TRBV3-1	TRBJ1-1	NA	NA	TGTGCCAGCAGCCAGGTACACCCCGCTAAGGGCACTGAAGCTTTCTTT	CASSQVHPAKGTEAFF
TRBV3-1	TRBJ2-3	TRBD2	many	TGTGCCAGCAGCCTAACCAATAGCGGGATAGGGGATACGCAGTATTTT	CASSLTNSGIGDTQYF
TRBV20-1	TRBJ1-2	TRBD1	few	TGCAGTGCCGATCTTTTAATGACAGGGGGAAGGGACTATGGCTACACCTTC	CSADLLMTGGRDYGYTF
TRBV6-1	TRBJ2-1	NA	many	TGTGCCAGCACCCAGACTAGTACGAATGAGCAGTTCTTC	CASTQTSTNEQFF
TRBV19	TRBJ2-7	NA	NA	TGTGCCAGTAAGCAGGGCCTTACCCCCTCCTACGAGCAGTACTTC	CASKQGLTPSYEQYF
TRBV12-3/TRBV12-4	TRBJ1-2	NA	many	TGTGCCAGCAGTTCCGGGGATGAGCTACTTGGCTACACCTTC	CASSSGDELLGYTF